This T cell receptor (beta chain) was recovered during a study of regulatory T cells in long-lasting Graves disease (dated by TCRdb to the early 2020s). Describing the broader study: Antithyroid drugs had been taken for less than 3 months by newly diagnosed Graves' disease patients. A total of roughly 35 samples underwent TCR sequencing: some 13 from persistent and around 20 from newly diagnosed Graves' disease patients. The study took place in China and was registered as a clinical trial. Peripheral blood TCR sequencing and RNA sequencing compared persistent Graves' disease patients with newly diagnosed Graves' disease patients. Study-wide findings and limitations: Persistent Graves' disease patients showed lower TCR Shannon entropy and fewer highly expanded clones than newly diagnosed patients, suggesting clonal expansion. The authors acknowledged the small sample size as a limitation that may reduce accuracy. TRBV28, TRBJ1-2 and TRBJ2-5 were preferentially used in persistent disease, while TRBV20-1 and TRBJ2-1 were favored in newly diagnosed disease. Persistent patients shared more public clonotypes among themselves (fewer than 3,000) than newly diagnosed patients did (roughly 910). Because the primary lesion, thyroid tissue, could not be accessed, the study looked at peripheral blood alone. Only the TCR beta chain was sequenced and analyzed.

This clonotype was counted between two and nine times. There is no known antigen for this receptor. One base away there is no much larger clone; base qualities are not given. The sample's time point label, decoded: newly diagnosed GD, antithyroid drugs for less than 3 months. RNA was extracted from PBMCs in TRIzol for both TCR sequencing and RNA sequencing. Graves' disease was diagnosed according to American Thyroid Association guidelines. Patients for the study were recruited at an endocrinology department in Xi'an, China. Each patient gave about 10 milliliters of peripheral blood, collected in an EDTA anticoagulant tube. Ficoll Paque Plus density gradient separation was used to isolate PBMCs, and no further T cell sorting was done. An Agilent 2100 Bioanalyzer and agarose gel were used to assess RNA quality, and a NanoDrop 2000 was used to measure RNA concentration. CDR1 and CDR2 are drawn from the germline V gene (reference sequence): LGHDT, YNNKEL. A distance of 17 bases separates the germline ends of V and J, which lose 3 bases and 5 bases respectively. The CDR3 sequence holds 16 residues, the cysteine and phenylalanine included. Just CDR3 DNA is preserved here, 48 bases in frame from base 1.

Library construction relied on multiplex PCR. The sequencing machine was an Illumina HiSeq 4000. iRepertoire HTBI primers and Arm-PCR amplification of CDR3 regions were used to construct TCR beta libraries. Before sequencing, the PCR products went through gel purification. The authors processed their data as follows. A total of roughly 67 TRBV and some 13 TRBJ segments were identified across samples and were used for gene usage analysis of CDR3 amino acid clonotypes. COPE and FqMerger were used to merge filtered high-quality paired reads into contigs. BLAST was used to align contigs to IMGT TRBV, TRBD and TRBJ reference genes, and CDR3 was defined according to IMGT. Any clonotype with a frequency above 0.1% was counted as a highly expanded clone. Shannon entropy served as the measure of repertoire diversity, while the Gini coefficient captured V-J evenness. A clonotype was considered public if more than one individual shared it. TCRdb reprocessing: public reads trimmed at Q25 with fastp, clones called with MiXCR, in-frame beta chains kept. Each record represents a unique CDR3 protein, reported with the most common genes and DNA among its rows. The V and J calls come from TCRdb's annotation, not from the publication. The sample table holds 530,000 or so distinct CDR3 sequences, of which about 16% were seen once. The ten largest clonotypes hold around 12% of the sample.

The same data also went into a second study, on T cells in Graves' hyperthyroidism and ophthalmopathy. In that second paper, the authors write: A patient counted as having stable Graves' hyperthyroidism if no progression to ophthalmopathy occurred over 18 months of follow-up. Hyperthyroidism patients were newly diagnosed, had a disease duration of under 2 months, and were aged 18 to 65 years. Patients with uncontrolled infections, other autoimmune diseases, pregnancy or lactation were excluded. Diagnoses were established on the basis of clinical symptoms, serum thyroxine and TRAb, thyroid ultrasound, and orbital computed tomography. A first-round RT-PCR of the TCR CDR3 used the HTBI primer set with the Qiagen OneStep RT-PCR kit. Most expanded thyroid clonotypes (frequency above 0.001) were also found in blood, which suggests that blood repertoires may mirror thyroid immune responses. A model built on a 13 V-J signature distinguished ophthalmopathy from stable hyperthyroidism, reaching around 88% sensitivity and approximately 83% specificity in cross-validation and 80%/75% in testing. In validation, progression to ophthalmopathy was predicted by the model with almost 71% sensitivity and roughly 72% specificity, a median of roughly 6 months before onset. To identify TCR V-J signatures that set the groups apart, the researchers used a discovery cohort of about a hundred patients, made up of some 41 with Graves' ophthalmopathy and approximately 57 with stable Graves' hyperthyroidism. An independent validation cohort of 18 to 20 hyperthyroidism patients and approximately 17 patients who later progressed to ophthalmopathy tested prospective prediction of ophthalmopathy. The 75 to 100 discovery patients were randomly split 7:3 into training and test sets. In addition, the study compared T-cell repertoires in thyroid tissue and in blood from five or six Graves' hyperthyroidism patients. Once sampling was done, hyperthyroidism patients were given methimazole at a starting dose of 30 mg daily, whereas ophthalmopathy patients were given high-dose intravenous methylprednisolone. Libraries were constructed in a second round of multiplex PCR, after which size selection and purification were performed. Paired-end sequencing of the libraries was performed with 100 bp reads on an Illumina HiSeq2000. SOAPnuke was used to process the raw data, removing reads that contained adapters or uncalled bases, had a mean Phred below 15, or lacked an exact match to the constant primer or identifier. COPE v1.2.5 was used to merge the high-quality paired reads, and each unique nucleotide sequence was defined as a clonotype. MiTCR v1.1 was used to align clonotypes to the IMGT TRBV, TRBD and TRBJ reference segments. The analysis included only V-J combinations with a frequency above 0.0001, which together covered 98% to 99.2% of the repertoires. The TCS score was defined as F50 (clonal expansion) divided by E x V (chaos), with BLOSUM62-based TCRdist calculated between CDR3 peptides within each V-J. Welch's t-statistics and random forest reduced around 520 V-J features to fewer than 15, which were used in a naive Bayes classifier (R e1071). Sample size was not statistically predetermined, and investigators were not blinded to group allocation. The paper describes TCR Vbeta CDR3 sequencing of about 140 peripheral blood samples, made up of about 41 ophthalmopathy patients, 70 to 75 hyperthyroidism patients and 17 progressor patients.

The input for sequencing was peripheral blood mononuclear cells (PBMCs), taken at new diagnosis, from a patient treated with antithyroid drugs. This receptor chain uses TRBV3-1 and TRBJ2-1, with the D segment identity uncertain. The source of this sequence is a man aged 18 to 29 with Graves disease. Donor details come from another sample of the same person, matched by shared clones. The nucleotide sequence reads TGTGCCAGCAGCCATTGGGCCGATCCGCCCGACAATGAGCAGTTCTTC. Its protein reads: CASSHWADPPDNEQFF.